The 14 T cell receptor beta chains presented below share a single source sample, sequenced in a study of CD8+ T cells in alopecia areata. Extracted RNA was reverse transcribed, and the resulting cDNA served as sequencing template. The table came from immunoSEQ multiplex PCR; TCRdb's copy has only in-frame clones and leaves some out. This sample has roughly 120,000 clones; about 61% occur once, and the top ten carry 2.5% to 3%. The sequenced sample consisted of CD4+ T cells sorted from blood. All receptors derive from a human donor in good health.

This chain connects TRBV5-1 to TRBJ2-7, with D perhaps matching TRBD2 (6 bases). Trimming left V 3 bases short and J 5 bases short, with 15 bases between. Germline CDR1 is SGHRS and CDR2 is YFSETQ. The CDR3 is 14 amino acids. CDR3 sequence: CASSSRDSMDEQYF. In DNA form, the CDR3 reads TGCGCCAGCAGCTCGCGGGACTCAATGGACGAGCAGTACTTC.

This clone was found a few times. The chain recombines TRBV2 with TRBJ1-4; D gene unclear. V was clipped by 3 bases and J by 2 bases, with 10 bases between them. Per the germline V gene, CDR1 is SNHLY and CDR2 is FYNNEI. The CDR3 has 15 amino acids. The CDR3 DNA reads TGTGCCAGCAGTGAGAAGCACACGACTAATGAAAAACTGTTTTTT. Its protein product is CASSEKHTTNEKLFF. The full variable domain, in which reference TRBV2 and TRBJ1-4 provide the parts outside the CDR3, is EPEVTQTPSHQVTQMGQEVILRCVPISNHLYFYWYRQILGQKVEFLVSFYNNEISEKSEIFDDQFSVERPDGSNFTLKIRSTKLEDSAMYFCASSEKHTTNEKLFFGSGTQLSVL.

The chain links TRBV29-1 to TRBJ1-2; 7 positions match TRBD1. With V trimmed by 7 bases and J by 2 bases, 4 bases remained unmatched. The CDR3 is made up of 12 amino acids. Per the germline V gene, CDR1 is SQVTM and CDR2 is ANQGSEA. The CDR3 bases are TGCAGCGGGGGACAGTCAAACTATGGCTACACCTTC. It is translated as CSGGQSNYGYTF.

The rearrangement links TRBV2 to TRBJ1-2; D uncertain. The CDR3 has 14 amino acids. Germline V gene lookup returns CDR1 SNHLY and CDR2 FYNNEI. Trimming took 4 bases from V and 8 from J, leaving 17 bases between them. The DNA of the CDR3 is TGTGCCAGCAGTGTGGGGTCCCCCTCCGCCGGCTACACCTTC. Protein: CASSVGSPSAGYTF.

This sequence joins TRBV7-7 and TRBJ2-1, with unresolved D. The germline V gene has CDR1 SSHAT and CDR2 FNYEAQ (reference sequence). V was clipped by 6 bases and J by 5 bases, with 14 bases between them. The CDR3 extends over 14 amino acids. CDR3 loop: CASSTSPTNNEQFF. The CDR3 coding sequence is TGTGCCAGCAGTACCTCCCCGACCAACAATGAGCAGTTCTTC.

There are a few counts of this clone. The chain is built from TRBV25-1 and TRBJ2-2, with TRBD2 as a possible D gene (6 bases). This CDR3 is 17 amino acids long. Germline V gives CDR1 MGHDK, CDR2 SYGVNS. V lost 3 bases and J lost 1, with 15 bases in between. CDR3 residues: CASSDSGGRKNTGELFF. The CDR3 DNA reads TGTGCCAGCAGTGATTCTGGGGGGAGAAAGAACACCGGGGAGCTGTTTTTT.

This clone appeared once. This chain joins TRBV19 and TRBJ1-5; maybe TRBD1 (6 bases). The V end lost 3 bases, the J end lost 1 base, and 13 bases lay between the germline ends. There are 16 residues in the CDR3. In germline, CDR1 is LNHDA, CDR2 SQIVND (reference sequence). CDR3 DNA: TGTGCCAGTAGTATTATAGCAGGACAGAGCAATCAGCCCCAGCATTTT. Its translation: CASSIIAGQSNQPQHF.

The V and J genes are TRBV4-1 and TRBJ2-1; no firm D call. The CDR3 is made up of 14 amino acids. V lost 4 bases and J lost 8, with 15 bases in between. The germline gives CDR1 MGHRA, CDR2 YSYEKL. The CDR3 DNA reads TGCGCCAGCAGCCGCCTGCGTAATACCGATGAGCAGTTCTTC. Encoded protein: CASSRLRNTDEQFF.

The rearrangement joins TRBV29-1 to TRBJ1-2, with 7 bases that match TRBD1. The CDR3 runs 13 residues. The germline V gene has CDR1 SQVTM and CDR2 ANQGSEA. V dropped 0 bases and J dropped 3; count of bases not matched to a gene: 1. The DNA for the CDR3 is TGCAGCGTTGAAGACAGGGGGGACTATGGCTACACCTTC. This encodes CSVEDRGDYGYTF.

V usage is TRBV4-1 and J usage is TRBJ1-2; TRBD1 matches at 7 bases. Germline loops: CDR1 MGHRA, CDR2 YSYEKL. V lost 5 bases and J lost 4; bases outside the gene matches: 10. The CDR3 runs 15 residues. The CDR3 loop reads CASSEQRDSLYGYTF. The CDR3, as DNA: TGCGCCAGCAGCGAGCAGAGGGACAGCCTCTATGGCTACACCTTC.

This sequence joins TRBV7-2 and TRBJ1-1; 7 bases match TRBD1. This CDR3 contains 14 residues. Germline-derived CDR1 and CDR2 are SGHTA and FQGNSA. V lost 3 bases, J lost 0 bases, and 1 base stayed unmatched. The CDR3 loop reads CASSLGQLNTEAFF. The CDR3 bases are TGTGCCAGCAGCTTGGGACAGCTGAACACTGAAGCTTTCTTT.

This sequence joins TRBV5-4 and TRBJ2-5, with a possible D match to TRBD2 (5 bases). Germline-derived CDR1 and CDR2 are SGHNT and YYREEE (reference sequence). V gave up 4 bases and J gave up 5 bases, with 15 bases separating them. There are 14 residues in the CDR3. The CDR3 DNA reads as TGTGCCAGCAGCCCTGCGAGGGCTGGGGAGACCCAGTACTTC. It is translated as CASSPARAGETQYF.

V usage is TRBV5-6 and J usage is TRBJ1-1; D gene unclear. CDR3 length: 11 residues. Looked up from germline, CDR1 is SGHDT and CDR2 is YYEEEE. V lost 2 bases and J 5 bases, leaving 4 bases between the germline ends. CDR3 sequence (DNA): TGTGCCAGCAGCTTTAAGACTGAAGCTTTCTTT. Translated, it gives CASSFKTEAFF.

The chain couples TRBV5-6 to TRBJ1-1; perhaps TRBD1 as D (6 bases). V lost 3 bases and J lost 0, with 9 bases in between. CDR3 length: 14 residues. Germline CDR1 SGHDT, CDR2 YYEEEE. CDR3 residues: CASSSGQLNTEAFF. The CDR3 DNA is TGTGCCAGCAGCTCCGGACAGTTGAACACTGAAGCTTTCTTT.